Listed below are T cell receptor beta chains from one sample, sequenced in a study of PD-L1 blockade in urothelial cancer. The repertoire was sequenced with immunoSEQ multiplex PCR; TCRdb's copy has only in-frame clones and lacks some. There are approximately 39,000 clones in the sample; over 80% occur only once, and around 15% lies in the top ten. Sequencing was performed on PBMCs, taken around atezolizumab (anti-PD-L1) treatment. These receptor sequences come from a man older than 75 with urothelial cancer. CDR3s include the opening cysteine and the closing phenylalanine or tryptophan. D genes are given only for firm matches. Only part of the rows carry a size: once, few, many, or a class if the clone is expanded.

NA	TRBV30	NA	TRBJ1-3	CAYSGAGNTIYF	TGTGCCTACTCGGGTGCTGGAAACACCATATATTTT
NA	TRBV27	NA	TRBJ1-1	CASSLGGTNTEAFF	TGTGCCAGCAGTTTGGGGGGGACGAACACTGAAGCTTTCTTT
NA	TRBV7-9	NA	TRBJ2-1	CASSSRRGGTEREQFF	TGTGCCAGCAGCTCCCGCCGGGGCGGGACGGAACGCGAGCAGTTCTTC
TRBD1	TRBV5-1	NA	TRBJ1-6	CASSPAPDRGNSPLHF	TGCGCCAGCAGCCCGGCCCCGGACAGGGGTAATTCACCCCTCCACTTT
NA	TRBV7-2	NA	TRBJ2-2	CASSPSIQGVNTGELFF	TGTGCCAGCAGCCCCAGCATACAGGGTGTGAACACCGGGGAGCTGTTTTTT
NA	TRBV30	NA	TRBJ1-1	CASGAKGTEAFF	TGTGCCTCAGGGGCTAAAGGCACTGAAGCTTTCTTT
TRBD1	TRBV18	NA	TRBJ2-6	CASSSYRGNGANVLTF	TGTGCCAGCTCATCATACAGGGGGAATGGGGCCAACGTCCTGACTTTC
NA	TRBV27	NA	TRBJ2-7	CASRPDRYFYEQYF	TGTGCCAGCAGACCGGACAGATACTTCTACGAGCAGTACTTC
TRBD2	TRBV2	once	TRBJ2-1	CASAGGSSYNEQFF	TGTGCCAGTGCGGGGGGAAGCTCCTACAATGAGCAGTTCTTC
TRBD2	TRBV30	NA	TRBJ2-5	CAWRRGLAGGETQYF	TGTGCCTGGAGGAGGGGACTAGCGGGCGGGGAGACCCAGTACTTC
TRBD1	TRBV5-6	NA	TRBJ1-5	CASSLAPVRGGESNQPQHF	TGTGCCAGCAGCTTGGCCCCGGTTCGAGGGGGCGAAAGCAATCAGCCCCAGCATTTT
TRBD2	TRBV5-5	NA	TRBJ2-4	CASSSGTSGRASNIQYF	TGTGCCAGCAGCTCCGGGACTAGCGGGAGGGCCTCAAACATTCAGTACTTC
NA	TRBV10-3	few	TRBJ2-7	CAINDRSHYEQYF	TGTGCCATCAATGACCGGAGCCACTACGAGCAGTACTTC
TRBD1	TRBV5-1	NA	TRBJ2-2	CASSLGQGVTGELFF	TGCGCCAGCAGCTTGGGACAGGGGGTAACCGGGGAGCTGTTTTTT
NA	TRBV5-1	NA	TRBJ1-3	CASSPGTLGNTIYF	TGCGCCAGCAGCCCCGGGACACTCGGAAACACCATATATTTT
TRBD1	TRBV27	NA	TRBJ2-1	CASRTGQGSYNEQFF	TGTGCCAGCAGAACGGGACAGGGAAGCTACAATGAGCAGTTCTTC
NA	TRBV28	NA	TRBJ2-6	CASRFGGRRRSGANVLTF	TGTGCCAGCAGGTTCGGGGGACGGAGGCGCTCTGGGGCCAACGTCCTGACTTTC
NA	TRBV11-2	NA	TRBJ1-5	CASSLAEAGSNQPQHF	TGTGCCAGCAGCTTAGCGGAGGCAGGTAGCAATCAGCCCCAGCATTTT
TRBD2	TRBV18	NA	TRBJ2-7	CASSPLAGGVNEQYF	TGTGCCAGCTCACCACTAGCGGGAGGTGTCAACGAGCAGTACTTC
NA	TRBV15	NA	TRBJ2-6	CATSRRNTASGANVLTF	TGTGCCACCAGCAGACGTAACACAGCCTCTGGGGCCAACGTCCTGACTTTC
NA	TRBV28	NA	TRBJ1-5	CGARGASNQPQHF	TGTGGTGCGCGGGGGGCGAGCAATCAGCCCCAGCATTTT
NA	TRBV19	NA	TRBJ2-7	CASSSRTATYEQYF	TGTGCCAGTAGTTCTCGGACAGCTACCTACGAGCAGTACTTC
TRBD1	TRBV4-1	NA	TRBJ1-2	CATSRGTGIYGYTF	TGCGCCACCTCAAGGGGGACAGGCATCTATGGCTACACCTTC
TRBD1	TRBV12-5	NA	TRBJ2-1	CASALTGGRNEQFF	TGTGCTAGTGCCCTGACAGGGGGCAGGAATGAGCAGTTCTTC
NA	TRBV7-2	NA	TRBJ1-5	CASSLVGGQTNQPQHF	TGTGCCAGCAGCTTAGTAGGGGGACAAACTAATCAGCCCCAGCATTTT
NA	TRBV30	NA	TRBJ2-2	CAWSVRGGNTGELFF	TGTGCCTGGAGTGTACGCGGCGGCAACACCGGGGAGCTGTTTTTT
TRBD1	TRBV5-1	NA	TRBJ2-3	CASSKGQGARTDTQYF	TGCGCCAGCAGCAAAGGACAGGGGGCAAGAACAGATACGCAGTATTTT
TRBD1	TRBV28	NA	TRBJ2-5	CASSSVGTGGQETQYF	TGTGCCAGCAGTTCTGTCGGGACAGGAGGCCAAGAGACCCAGTACTTC
TRBD1	TRBV2	once	TRBJ1-4	CASRPGQGADEKLFF	TGTGCCAGCAGGCCTGGACAGGGGGCCGATGAAAAACTGTTTTTT
NA	TRBV4-3	NA	TRBJ1-4	CASSQGQINEKLFF	TGCGCCAGCAGCCAAGGGCAGATAAATGAAAAACTGTTTTTT